Described below is a single TCR beta chain sequence and its context. This CDR3 comprises 16 residues. The V and J ends lost 0 bases and 4 bases respectively, with 15 bases between them. Germline-derived CDR1 and CDR2 are SGDLS and YYNGEE. The sample comes from a study of prognosis after radiotherapy for stage I lung cancer. Two rounds of multiplex PCR amplified TCR beta CDR3 from genomic DNA. With primers specific to each TRBV and TRBJ gene, the first-round PCR was performed. TCRdb reprocessed the multiplex PCR reads via MiXCR and lists one record per CDR3 protein. The sample lists about 28,000 distinct CDR3 sequences; more than 25% were seen once.

The chain links TRBV9 to TRBJ2-3; no reliable D call. Sequenced here: PBMCs, sampled before or after stereotactic body radiation therapy (not recorded which). This TCR came from a donor aged 50 or older with non-small cell lung cancer. The CDR3 loop reads CASSVVVGAFADTQYF. CDR3 DNA sequence: TGTGCCAGCAGCGTAGTAGTAGGAGCGTTTGCAGATACGCAGTATTTT.